The T cell receptor beta chain under discussion was sequenced for a study of early T cells in non-severe SARS-CoV-2 infection. Attached unique molecular identifiers marked individual cDNA molecules. TCRdb independently ran MiXCR on the 5' RACE reads; one entry per CDR3 protein. The sample comprises tens of thousands of distinct CDR3 sequences, more than 9% of which are singletons, and around 4.3% rests with the top ten. V was clipped by 4 bases and J by 3 bases; unmatched bases: 4. This CDR3 region has 13 residues. Germline V gene data show CDR1 as SGDLS and CDR2 as YYNGEE. This clonotype has only a few counts.

This chain uses TRBV9 with TRBJ2-7; 7 positions agree with TRBD1. The sequenced sample consisted of whole blood. This receptor was taken from an adult who was a healthcare worker with PCR-confirmed SARS-CoV-2 infection or an uninfected control (not recorded which). The CDR3 loop is CASSLRQGYEQYF. The CDR3 DNA is TGTGCCAGCAGCCTCCGACAGGGCTACGAGCAGTACTTC.